These 9 T cell receptor beta chains came from one sample sequenced in a study of monozygotic twins with inflammatory bowel disease. TCRdb processed the 5' RACE reads again and assigns one entry to each CDR3 protein, with no DNA. Recorded here are some 200,000 distinct CDR3 sequences; the top ten clones represent 7.7%. The sample was blood. The receptors originated from a human donor with ulcerative colitis or Crohn's disease, or a healthy co-twin of an affected twin (not recorded which).

The chain carries TRBV5-1 and TRBJ1-6. The CDR3 has 13 residues. In germline, CDR1 is SGHRS, CDR2 YFSETQ. CDR3 loop: CASKEGGSSPLHF.

The chain has TRBV7-6 and TRBJ2-2; TCRdb calls TRBD1, which cannot be checked without DNA. Germline V gene data show CDR1 as SGHVS and CDR2 as FNYEAQ. CDR3 length: 13 residues. CDR3 sequence reads: CASRRTGSGELFF.

The chain employs TRBV18 and TRBJ2-3; TCRdb lists TRBD2, though no DNA is available to test this call. Germline CDR1 is KGHSH and CDR2 is LQKENI. The CDR3 has 18 amino acids. CDR3 protein: CASSPVHPSGRGTDTQYF. The complete variable domain, with remaining parts taken from reference TRBV18 and TRBJ2-3, reads NAGVMQNPRHLVRRRGQEARLRCSPMKGHSHVYWYRQLPEEGLKFMVYLQKENIIDESGMPKERFSAEFPKEGPSILRIQQVVRGDSAAYFCASSPVHPSGRGTDTQYFGPGTRLTVL.

V and J are TRBV28 and TRBJ2-5. The germline V gene has CDR1 MDHEN and CDR2 SYDVKM. There are 14 residues in the CDR3. The CDR3 reads CASSLVQSQETQYF.

The J gene is TRBJ1-4, the V gene TRBV18; TCRdb selects TRBD1, and the lack of DNA leaves this call unchecked. CDR1 and CDR2 from the germline V gene are KGHSH and LQKENI. The CDR3 covers 14 residues. The chain's CDR3 is CASSPDSPNEKLFF.

The chain has TRBV18 and TRBJ1-3; TCRdb lists TRBD1, though no DNA is available to test this call. The length of the CDR3 is 14 residues. CDR1 is KGHSH and CDR2 is LQKENI in the germline V gene. CDR3 loop: CASSPEGRGNTIYF.

The rearrangement joins TRBV5-1 to TRBJ2-3. CDR1 and CDR2 (germline): SGHRS, YFSETQ. This CDR3 comprises 16 residues. The CDR3: CASSLDVGGVADTQYF.

The chain carries TRBV30 and TRBJ1-5; TCRdb's D call of TRBD1 is untestable without DNA. CDR1 GTSNPN and CDR2 SVGIG come from the germline V gene (reference sequence). The CDR3 length is 15 residues. The CDR3 reads CAWSLTGGTGQPQHF.

The CDR3 loop is CASSPRGLAAYNEQFF. The gene calls are TRBV6-1 and TRBJ2-1; no DNA is available, so the TRBD2 call from TCRdb remains unchecked. The germline V gene has CDR1 MNHNS and CDR2 SASEGT. This CDR3 region has 16 residues.